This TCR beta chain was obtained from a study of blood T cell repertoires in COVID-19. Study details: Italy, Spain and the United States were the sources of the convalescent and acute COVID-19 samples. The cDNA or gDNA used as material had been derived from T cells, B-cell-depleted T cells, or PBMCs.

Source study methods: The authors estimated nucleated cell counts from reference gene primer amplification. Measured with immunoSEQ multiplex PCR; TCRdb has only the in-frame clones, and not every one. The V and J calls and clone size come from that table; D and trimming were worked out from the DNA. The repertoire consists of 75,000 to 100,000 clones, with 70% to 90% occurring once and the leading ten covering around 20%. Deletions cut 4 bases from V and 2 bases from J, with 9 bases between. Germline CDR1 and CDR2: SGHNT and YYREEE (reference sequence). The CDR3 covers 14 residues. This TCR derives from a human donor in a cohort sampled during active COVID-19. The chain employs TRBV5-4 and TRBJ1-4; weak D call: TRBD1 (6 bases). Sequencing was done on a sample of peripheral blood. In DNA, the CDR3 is TGTGCCAGCAGCCCAGGGGTTACTAATGAAAAACTGTTTTTT. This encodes CASSPGVTNEKLFF.